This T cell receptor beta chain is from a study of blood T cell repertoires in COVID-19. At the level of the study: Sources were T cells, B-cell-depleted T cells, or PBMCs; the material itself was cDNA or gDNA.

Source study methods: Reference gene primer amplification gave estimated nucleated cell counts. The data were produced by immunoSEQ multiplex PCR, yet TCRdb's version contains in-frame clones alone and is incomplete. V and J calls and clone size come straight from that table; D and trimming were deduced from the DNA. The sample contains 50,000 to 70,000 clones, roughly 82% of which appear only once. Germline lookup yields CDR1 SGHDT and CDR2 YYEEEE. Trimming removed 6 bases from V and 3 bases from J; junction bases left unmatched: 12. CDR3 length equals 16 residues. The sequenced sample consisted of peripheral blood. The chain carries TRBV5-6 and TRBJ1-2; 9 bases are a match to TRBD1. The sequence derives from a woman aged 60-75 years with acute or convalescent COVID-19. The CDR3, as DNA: TGTGCCAGCACCTCGGGACAGGGCCCTTTAGACTATGGCTACACCTTC. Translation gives CASTSGQGPLDYGYTF.